The next 32 T cell receptor beta chains were all read from a single sample in a study of T cells after yellow fever vaccination. Using its own MiXCR run on the 5' RACE reads, TCRdb lists one record per CDR3 protein. The table includes hundreds of thousands of distinct CDR3 sequences, about 6% detected once. This specimen was PBMCs, taken 5 days after the yellow fever booster vaccination. Every receptor here comes from a man aged 25 to 45 who received the YFV17D yellow fever vaccine.

The gene calls are TRBV19 and TRBJ1-5; unclear D gene. This CDR3 comprises 14 residues. The V end was cut by 6 bases, the J end by 3 bases, with 12 bases between. Germline values: CDR1 LNHDA, CDR2 SQIVND (reference sequence). The CDR3 DNA sequence: TGTGCCAGTAGCGATCCGGGCCTCAATCAGCCCCAGCATTTT. Protein product: CASSDPGLNQPQHF.

This clonotype was seen more than once but under ten times. The chain is built from TRBV6-2 or TRBV6-3 and TRBJ1-5; no definite D call. The CDR3 length is 14 residues. CDR1 and CDR2 (germline): MNHEY, SVGEGT. The V gene lost 6 bases and the J gene lost 5 bases, with 14 bases spanning the gap. CDR3 amino acids: CASSLGRADQPQHF. CDR3 nucleotide sequence: TGTGCCAGCAGCTTAGGACGTGCGGATCAGCCCCAGCATTTT.

As DNA, the CDR3 is TGCAGCGCCACACAGGCCCGTGGTGAAAAACTGTTTTTT. Encoded protein: CSATQARGEKLFF. This chain uses TRBV29-1 with TRBJ1-4; possible D gene TRBD1, 5 bases. CDR1 and CDR2 (germline): SQVTM, ANQGSEA. The V gene lost 7 bases and the J gene lost 7 bases, with 16 bases spanning the gap. This CDR3 has 13 amino acids.

This clonotype was seen more than once but under ten times. This chain connects TRBV24-1 to TRBJ2-1, with D possibly matching TRBD2 (6 bases). Germline V lookup: CDR1 KGHDR, CDR2 SFDVKD. The CDR3 loop spans 17 amino acids. V lost 5 bases and J 7 bases, leaving 23 bases between the germline ends. The CDR3 here is CATSADPGRGVFNEQFF. CDR3 sequence (DNA): TGTGCCACCAGTGCCGATCCGGGCCGCGGGGTCTTTAATGAGCAGTTCTTC.

This clonotype occurred a few times. This chain links TRBV4-3 with TRBJ1-1; D is ambiguous. Germline V CDR1 and CDR2: LGHNA, YSLEER. CDR3 size: 16 residues. Trimming stripped 7 bases from V and 0 bases from J, with 18 bases between. CDR3 sequence reads: CASTDLQWGMNTEAFF. CDR3 bases: TGCGCCAGCACGGACCTACAGTGGGGTATGAACACTGAAGCTTTCTTT.

This clonotype was counted a few times. The genes are TRBV12-3 or TRBV12-4 and TRBJ2-7; TRBD2 aligns across 16 bases. The CDR3 runs to 16 residues. J gave up 7 bases and V 3 bases, and 6 bases lay outside the gene matches. The CDR3 here is CASSFPGLAGGYEQYF. Here the CDR3 DNA reads TGTGCCAGCAGTTTCCCGGGACTAGCGGGAGGGTATGAGCAGTACTTC.

This clonotype was recorded at least ten times. The chain is built from TRBV29-1 and TRBJ2-2; D possibly corresponds to TRBD1 (5 bases). The V and J ends lost 3 bases and 0 bases respectively, with 5 bases between them. Germline CDR1 reads SQVTM; CDR2 reads ANQGSEA. The CDR3 is 13 residues long. The CDR3 DNA reads TGCAGCGTTGACAGGGCGAACACCGGGGAGCTGTTTTTT. Translating gives CSVDRANTGELFF.

There are a few counts of this clonotype. The J gene is TRBJ1-1, the V gene TRBV15; no reliable D call. V lost 1 base and J lost 5, with 5 bases in between. The CDR3 consists of 12 residues. Germline V gene lookup returns CDR1 LNHNV and CDR2 YYDKDF (reference sequence). The CDR3 loop is CATSRAETEAFF. CDR3 bases: TGTGCCACCAGCAGAGCGGAAACTGAAGCTTTCTTT.

The chain recombines TRBV20-1 with TRBJ2-5; D may be TRBD2 (6 bases). Germline CDR1 is DFQATT and CDR2 is SNEGSKA (reference sequence). This CDR3 region has 15 residues. Trimming shortened V by 0 bases and J by 0 bases, and 11 bases separated the two germline ends. CDR3 bases: TGCAGTGCTAGAGATCTTAGCGGCAACCAAGAGACCCAGTACTTC. Translation gives CSARDLSGNQETQYF.

This clonotype was counted a few times. The V and J genes are TRBV14 and TRBJ2-1; no clear D. CDR3 size: 13 residues. Germline V gene data show CDR1 as SGHDN and CDR2 as FVKESK. The V end was cut by 4 bases, the J end by 11 bases, with 15 bases between. CDR3 nucleotide sequence: TGTGCCAGCAGCCTTCCCCCGGCTCCCAAGCAGTTCTTC. This gives the protein CASSLPPAPKQFF.

The genes are TRBV20-1 and TRBJ2-1; 9 nucleotides align to TRBD2. J lost 8 bases, V lost 6 bases, and 8 bases had no gene match. The length of the CDR3 is 13 residues. Germline V gene sequence: CDR1 DFQATT, CDR2 SNEGSKA (reference sequence). As DNA, the CDR3 is TGCAGTGCCCTTGGCGGGAGGGCGGATGAGCAGTTCTTC. It encodes CSALGGRADEQFF.

This clonotype was observed many times. The CDR3: CASSFPASPYEQYF. The DNA of the CDR3 is TGTGCCAGCAGCTTTCCGGCCTCCCCCTACGAGCAGTACTTC. The chain carries TRBV11-2 and TRBJ2-7, with D uncertain. The CDR3 loop spans 14 amino acids. Trimming took 3 bases from V and 2 from J, leaving 11 bases between them. CDR1 and CDR2 from the germline V gene are SGHAT and FQNNGV.

This clonotype came up many times. The chain employs TRBV7-7 and TRBJ2-5; D ambiguous. The length of the CDR3 is 13 residues. V was clipped by 5 bases and J by 5 bases, with 12 bases between them. Germline CDR1 and CDR2: SSHAT and FNYEAQ (reference sequence). As DNA, the CDR3 is TGTGCCAGCAGCCGAGATCTAGATGAGACCCAGTACTTC. Protein sequence: CASSRDLDETQYF.

There are many counts of this clonotype. This chain links TRBV12-3 or TRBV12-4 with TRBJ2-2; possibly TRBD2 for D (5 bases). V lost 10 bases to trimming and J lost 5 bases, with 8 bases between them. The CDR3 is 11 amino acids. The CDR3 spells CANGLTGELFF. The CDR3 DNA is TGTGCCAACGGACTGACCGGGGAGCTGTTTTTT.

The sample holds many counts of this clonotype. A junction boundary mismatches the germline segment, possibly from a read error. The CDR3 sequence: CASSFAGELFF. The CDR3 DNA reads as TGCGCCAGCAGCTTCGCCGGGGAGCTGTTTTTT. This chain links TRBV12-3 or TRBV12-4 with TRBJ2-2; D unclear. The CDR3 totals 11 residues.

V usage is TRBV29-1 and J usage is TRBJ2-7; D may be TRBD2 (6 bases). Trimming took 4 bases from V and 0 from J, leaving 7 bases between them. Germline lookup yields CDR1 SQVTM and CDR2 ANQGSEA. This CDR3 has 12 residues. This CDR3 reads CSVVGSSYEQYF. In DNA, the CDR3 is TGCAGCGTTGTCGGGAGCTCCTACGAGCAGTACTTC.

This clonotype was recorded a few times. The chain combines TRBV9 with TRBJ1-5; TRBD1 is a possible D gene (5 bases). Germline values: CDR1 SGDLS, CDR2 YYNGEE. This CDR3 comprises 14 residues. V lost 2 bases, J lost 0 bases, and 6 bases lay in between. CDR3 DNA: TGTGCCAGCAGCGTGGACACTAGCAATCAGCCCCAGCATTTT. Its protein product is CASSVDTSNQPQHF.

This clonotype was observed a few times. The J gene is TRBJ2-7, the V gene TRBV9; D gene uncertain. CDR1 and CDR2 (germline): SGDLS, YYNGEE. Trimming left V 0 bases short and J 7 bases short, with 17 bases between. This CDR3 is built from 15 residues. CDR3 region: CASSVAPSISREQYF. The CDR3 DNA sequence: TGTGCCAGCAGCGTAGCTCCTAGTATCTCGCGGGAGCAGTACTTC.

This clonotype was detected only a few times. The V call is TRBV12-3 or TRBV12-4, the J call TRBJ2-5; 13 bases match TRBD2. This CDR3 has 16 amino acids. The V gene end was trimmed by 6 bases and the J gene end by 2 bases; junction bases not matched to a gene: 6. The CDR3 coding sequence is TGTGCCAGCAGCAGGACTAGCGGGAGTGGACAAGAGACCCAGTACTTC. Translation gives CASSRTSGSGQETQYF.

This clonotype has a count of ten or more. The CDR3 region has the DNA TGTGCCATCAGTGAAGGACAAGGCCGATCGGGCACAGATACGCAGTATTTT. Its protein is CAISEGQGRSGTDTQYF. The chain links TRBV10-3 to TRBJ2-3; the D gene is possibly TRBD1 (5 bases). Trimming left V 3 bases short and J 1 base short, with 17 bases between. The CDR3 has 17 amino acids. Germline V gene sequence: CDR1 ENHRY, CDR2 SYGVKD.

The gene calls are TRBV14 and TRBJ2-7; D perhaps matches TRBD2 (6 bases). Trimming pared 0 bases from V and 0 bases from J, leaving 15 bases between. The CDR3 runs to 17 residues. CDR1 is SGHDN and CDR2 is FVKESK in the germline V gene. CDR3 residues: CASSQEEGRAYSYEQYF. CDR3 nucleotides: TGTGCCAGCAGCCAAGAGGAGGGAAGGGCCTACTCCTACGAGCAGTACTTC.

There are many counts of this clonotype. The J gene is TRBJ2-3, the V gene TRBV6-2 or TRBV6-3; 9 bases align to TRBD2. The CDR3 runs to 15 residues. CDR1 MNHEY and CDR2 SVGEGT come from the germline V gene. V trimming: 2 bases; J trimming: 3 bases; junction bases outside the gene matches: 3. CDR3: CASSYRAGGTDTQYF. Here the CDR3 DNA reads TGTGCCAGCAGTTACCGGGCGGGAGGGACAGATACGCAGTATTTT.

This clonotype was counted at least ten times. The chain has TRBV7-9 and TRBJ2-3, with D possibly TRBD1 on 5 matching bases. V was pared by 8 bases and J by 0 bases, with 9 bases between. CDR1 is SEHNR, CDR2 FQNEAQ, per germline (reference sequence). The CDR3 has 13 amino acids. The CDR3: CASQGLSTDTQYF. The CDR3 DNA is TGTGCCAGCCAGGGCTTAAGCACAGATACGCAGTATTTT.

The rearrangement links TRBV10-3 to TRBJ1-3, with a possible D match to TRBD1 (5 bases). The germline V and J ends were trimmed by 6 bases and 0 bases, with 18 bases remaining between them. CDR3 length: 17 residues. Germline V CDR1 and CDR2: ENHRY, SYGVKD. The CDR3 DNA sequence: TGTGCCATCAGCCCGGGCACGGGACCGGGCTCTGGAAACACCATATATTTT. Translating it yields CAISPGTGPGSGNTIYF.

This clonotype was observed a handful of times. V is TRBV14 and J is TRBJ1-3; D is ambiguous. Germline CDR1 reads SGHDN; CDR2 reads FVKESK. V was trimmed by 1 base and J by 0 bases, leaving 4 bases between them. The length of the CDR3 is 14 residues. CDR3 in DNA: TGTGCCAGCAGCCAAGGAGTCTCTGGAAACACCATATATTTT. Its translation is CASSQGVSGNTIYF.

This clonotype appeared many times. This chain connects TRBV12-3 or TRBV12-4 to TRBJ1-6, with D perhaps matching TRBD1 (5 bases). The CDR3 totals 16 residues. Trimming removed 3 bases at V and 0 bases at J, with 9 bases between. The DNA for the CDR3 is TGTGCCAGCAGTTTGGGGGGAAGCTCCTATAATTCACCCCTCCACTTT. It translates to CASSLGGSSYNSPLHF.

This clonotype was found a few times. This rearrangement joins TRBV29-1 to TRBJ2-7, with D unclear. The germline CDR1 and CDR2 sequences are SQVTM and ANQGSEA. The CDR3 runs to 15 residues. V was cut by 4 bases and J by 0 bases, with 16 bases left in between. The CDR3, as DNA: TGCAGCGTTGGGGTTCCGGGTCCAAGCTCCTACGAGCAGTACTTC. It is translated as CSVGVPGPSSYEQYF.

This clonotype was counted at least ten times. The rearrangement joins TRBV20-1 to TRBJ2-7, with 7 bases aligning to TRBD1. CDR3 length: 14 amino acids. The V gene's germline CDR1 is DFQATT and CDR2 SNEGSKA (reference sequence). The J segment lost 3 bases and the V segment lost 0 bases, leaving 5 bases of the junction unmatched. CDR3 sequence reads: CSAREAGGVYEQYF. The CDR3 DNA sequence: TGCAGTGCTAGAGAAGCAGGGGGAGTCTACGAGCAGTACTTC.

J is TRBJ2-5 and V is TRBV28, with TRBD2 matching 7 bases. CDR1 and CDR2 (germline): MDHEN, SYDVKM. After removal of 7 bases from V and 5 bases from J, the junction contained 4 bases not matched to a gene. This CDR3 comprises 12 residues. In DNA, the CDR3 is TGTGCCAGCATGGGAGGGGCGGAGACCCAGTACTTC. Its translation is CASMGGAETQYF.

V is TRBV15 and J is TRBJ2-1, with 10 bases aligning to TRBD2. Per germline, CDR1 LNHNV and CDR2 YYDKDF (reference sequence). The CDR3 totals 15 residues. After removal of 5 bases from V and 8 bases from J, the junction contained 9 bases not matched to a gene. The DNA for the CDR3 is TGTGCCACCAGCCCGGCGCCTAGCGGGAGCCATGAGCAGTTCTTC. Encoded protein: CATSPAPSGSHEQFF.

This clonotype was seen a handful of times. This rearrangement joins TRBV9 to TRBJ1-1; weak D call: TRBD1 (5 bases). CDR1 and CDR2 from the germline V gene are SGDLS and YYNGEE. The CDR3 length is 14 residues. V was cut by 1 base and J by 5 bases, with 12 bases left in between. CDR3 sequence (DNA): TGTGCCAGCAGCGTAATTCAGGGTGGGACTGAAGCTTTCTTT. This gives the protein CASSVIQGGTEAFF.

This clonotype was observed a handful of times. The J gene is TRBJ2-7, the V gene TRBV14; tentative D call: TRBD2 (6 bases). The CDR3 has 15 residues. The germline CDR1 and CDR2 sequences are SGHDN and FVKESK. V was trimmed by 1 base and J by 6 bases, leaving 16 bases between them. CDR3 in DNA: TGTGCCAGCAGCCAAGGACCGGGACTGCTTCGCGAGCAGTACTTC. Amino acids: CASSQGPGLLREQYF. Variable domain in full (rest from reference TRBV14 and TRBJ2-7): EAGVTQFPSHSVIEKGQTVTLRCDPISGHDNLYWYRRVMGKEIKFLLHFVKESKQDESGMPNNRFLAERTGGTYSTLKVQPAELEDSGVYFCASSQGPGLLREQYFGPGTRLTVT.